These T cell receptor beta chains were read from a single sample in a study of Graves' ophthalmopathy and Graves' hyperthyroidism. Each CDR3 protein gets one entry after TCRdb re-called the multiplex PCR reads with MiXCR. The table lists roughly 500,000 distinct CDR3 sequences, 13% to 15% of them singletons. Sequenced: blood. The receptors shown here come from a woman in her thirties with Graves' ophthalmopathy. The CDR3 runs from the conserved cysteine through the conserved F or W.

J gene | V gene | CDR3 protein
TRBJ2-5 | TRBV3-1 | CASSQGVGLSEETQYF
TRBJ1-5 | TRBV6-1 | CASSGSQGYGARNQPQHF
TRBJ1-2 | TRBV6-5 | CASSYRASTGGYTF
TRBJ2-7 | TRBV20-1 | CSARSDGSSYEQYF
TRBJ1-1 | TRBV6-2/TRBV6-3 | CASSNRDNTEAFF
TRBJ2-7 | TRBV6-1 | CASSRTSEGAYEQYF
TRBJ1-2 | TRBV27 | CASRAFGGDGYTF
TRBJ1-5 | TRBV20-1 | CSANLGRAADQPQHF
TRBJ2-6 | TRBV6-2/TRBV6-3 | CASSSTVEVYSGANVLTF
TRBJ1-6 | TRBV13 | CASSLPGTGGSSPLHF
TRBJ1-5 | TRBV2 | CASNRRNQPQHF
TRBJ1-1 | TRBV2 | CASMGWTEAFF
TRBJ1-2 | TRBV7-9 | CASSLIPGQGADYGYTF
TRBJ1-1 | TRBV6-1 | CASSEWKGTEAFF
TRBJ2-5 | TRBV20-1 | CSAFAAEKETQYF
TRBJ2-7 | TRBV15 | CATSRGDGDRSYEQYF
TRBJ2-2 | TRBV6-1 | CASRPGGGRSGELFF
TRBJ1-2 | TRBV2 | CASSDNREGYTF
TRBJ2-5 | TRBV3-1 | CASSPPEEVETQYF
TRBJ1-2 | TRBV2 | CASKESSPSISFGYTF
TRBJ1-2 | TRBV29-1 | CSALSRLGYGYTF
TRBJ1-1 | TRBV30 | CAWSQGRVTEAFF
TRBJ1-5 | TRBV19 | CTSSRRTGPQPQHF
TRBJ1-1 | TRBV7-9 | CASRPGTGGRTEAFF
TRBJ1-1 | TRBV27 | CASSPDPFENTEAFF
TRBJ1-5 | TRBV27 | CASSLTGDFQPQHF
TRBJ2-7 | TRBV5-1 | CASSMDRASYEQYF
TRBJ1-5 | TRBV6-1 | CASSQEYSNQPQHF
TRBJ1-1 | TRBV20-1 | CSATRQGKNTEAFF
TRBJ2-5 | TRBV30 | CAYNGLQVGETQYF
TRBJ1-5 | TRBV20-1 | CSARDPRYSDQPQHF
TRBJ2-7 | TRBV7-8 | CASSLATGVPYEQYF
TRBJ2-7 | TRBV6-1 | CASSPINYQTYEQYF
TRBJ2-5 | TRBV7-7 | CASSSRRGLGETQYF
TRBJ1-2 | TRBV18 | CASSPSDFIEGYTF
TRBJ2-5 | TRBV20-1 | CSARVLSGQETQYF
TRBJ2-7 | TRBV15 | CATSRDDQTRNF
TRBJ2-7 | TRBV27 | CASSLSRDSYEQYF
TRBJ1-1 | TRBV2 | CASSQGGEAFF
TRBJ1-6 | TRBV6-5 | CASSYDRITNSPLHF
TRBJ1-2 | TRBV29-1 | CSVAGTGGGYTF
TRBJ2-7 | TRBV7-2 | CASSLGSGGHYEQYF
TRBJ1-3 | TRBV6-1 | CASSDLLGNTIYF
TRBJ2-6 | TRBV27 | CASSLMYSGANVLTF
TRBJ2-5 | TRBV2 | CASRGRRGEETQYF
TRBJ1-5 | TRBV5-5 | CASSFDLFNQPQHF
TRBJ2-5 | TRBV29-1 | CSVPKGAFETQYF
TRBJ2-4 | TRBV19 | CASRLRQGNIQYF
TRBJ1-2 | TRBV2 | CASKGRDNYGYTF
TRBJ2-3 | TRBV12-3/TRBV12-4 | CASSLGQGRTDTQYF
TRBJ2-5 | TRBV6-2/TRBV6-3 | CASSYAVRETQYF
TRBJ2-7 | TRBV30 | CAWSVKGRGFSSYEQYF